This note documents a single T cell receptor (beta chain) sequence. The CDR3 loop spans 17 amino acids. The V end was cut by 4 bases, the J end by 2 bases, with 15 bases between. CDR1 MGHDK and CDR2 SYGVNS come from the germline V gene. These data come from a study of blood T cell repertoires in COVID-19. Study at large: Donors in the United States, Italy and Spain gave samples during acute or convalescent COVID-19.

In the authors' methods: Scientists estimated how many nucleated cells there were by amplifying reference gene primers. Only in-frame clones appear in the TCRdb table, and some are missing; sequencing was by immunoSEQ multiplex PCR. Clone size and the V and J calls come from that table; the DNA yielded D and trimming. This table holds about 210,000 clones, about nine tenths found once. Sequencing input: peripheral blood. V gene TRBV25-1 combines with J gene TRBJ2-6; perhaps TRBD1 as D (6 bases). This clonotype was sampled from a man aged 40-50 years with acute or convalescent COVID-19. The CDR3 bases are TGTGCCAGCAGTGGCAGGACAGAGCGTGCTGGGGCCAACGTCCTGACTTTC. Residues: CASSGRTERAGANVLTF.